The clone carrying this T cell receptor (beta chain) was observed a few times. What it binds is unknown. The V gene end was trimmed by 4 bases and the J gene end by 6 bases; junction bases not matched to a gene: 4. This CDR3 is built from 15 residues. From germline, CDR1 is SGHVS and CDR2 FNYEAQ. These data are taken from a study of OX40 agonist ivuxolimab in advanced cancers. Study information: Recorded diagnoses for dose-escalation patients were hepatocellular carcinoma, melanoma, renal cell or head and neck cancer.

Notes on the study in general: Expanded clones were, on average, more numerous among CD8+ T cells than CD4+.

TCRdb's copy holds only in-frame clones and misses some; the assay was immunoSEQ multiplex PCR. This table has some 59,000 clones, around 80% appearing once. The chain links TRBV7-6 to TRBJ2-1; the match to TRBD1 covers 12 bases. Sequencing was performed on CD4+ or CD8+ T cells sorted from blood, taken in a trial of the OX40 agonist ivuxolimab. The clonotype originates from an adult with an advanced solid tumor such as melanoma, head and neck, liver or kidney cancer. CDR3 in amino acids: CASSSGTGGLNEQFF. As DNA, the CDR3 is TGTGCCAGCAGCTCTGGGACAGGGGGCCTCAATGAGCAGTTCTTC.